This entry describes one TCR beta chain. Germline trimming cut 7 bases from V and 10 bases from J; bases unmatched to any gene: 6. The CDR3 has 14 residues. The germline V gene encodes CDR1 MDHEN and CDR2 SYDVKM. The source of the sample is a study of blood T cell repertoires in COVID-19. Some clones are missing from TCRdb's copy, which holds only in-frame ones; the method was immunoSEQ multiplex PCR. Of around 89,000 clones in the sample, 70% to 90% were seen once. The clonotype was recovered from a man between 50 and 59 years old with acute or convalescent COVID-19. The J gene is TRBJ1-6, the V gene TRBV28; 11 bases line up with TRBD1. The sequencing sample was made of peripheral blood. CDR3 coding DNA: TGTGCCAGCATCCCGGGACAGGGGGGCTCACCCCTCCACTTT. It specifies CASIPGQGGSPLHF. The complete variable domain, with remaining parts taken from reference TRBV28 and TRBJ1-6, reads DVKVTQSSRYLVKRTGEKVFLECVQDMDHENMFWYRQDPGLGLRLIYFSYDVKMKEKGDIPEGYSVSREKKERFSLILESASTNQTSMYLCASIPGQGGSPLHFGNGTRLTVT.